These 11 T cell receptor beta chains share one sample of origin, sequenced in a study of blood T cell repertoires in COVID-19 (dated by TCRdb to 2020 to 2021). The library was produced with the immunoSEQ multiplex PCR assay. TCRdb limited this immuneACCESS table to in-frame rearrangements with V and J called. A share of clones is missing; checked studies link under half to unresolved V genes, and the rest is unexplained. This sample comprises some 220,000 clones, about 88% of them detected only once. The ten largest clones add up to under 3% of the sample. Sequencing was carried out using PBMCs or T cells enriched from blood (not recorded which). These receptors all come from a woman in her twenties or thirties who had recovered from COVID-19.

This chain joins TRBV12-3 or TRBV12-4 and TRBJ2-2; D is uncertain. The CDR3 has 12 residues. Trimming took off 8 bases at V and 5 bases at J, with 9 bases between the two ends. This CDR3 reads CASGLPTGELFF. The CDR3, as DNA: TGTGCCAGCGGCTTACCGACCGGGGAGCTGTTTTTT.

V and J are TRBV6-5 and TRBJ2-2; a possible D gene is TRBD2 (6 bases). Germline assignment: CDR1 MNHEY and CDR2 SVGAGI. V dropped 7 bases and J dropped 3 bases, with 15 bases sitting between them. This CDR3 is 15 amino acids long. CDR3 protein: CASTNKWRDTGELFF. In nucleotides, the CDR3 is TGTGCCAGCACCAATAAGTGGAGGGACACCGGGGAGCTGTTTTTT.

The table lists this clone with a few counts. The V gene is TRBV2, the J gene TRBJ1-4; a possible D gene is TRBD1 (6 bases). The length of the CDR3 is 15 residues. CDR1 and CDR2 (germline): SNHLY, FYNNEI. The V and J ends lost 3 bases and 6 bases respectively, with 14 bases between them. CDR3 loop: CASSESGTRYEKLFF. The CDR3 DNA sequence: TGTGCCAGCAGTGAGTCCGGGACAAGATATGAAAAACTGTTTTTT.

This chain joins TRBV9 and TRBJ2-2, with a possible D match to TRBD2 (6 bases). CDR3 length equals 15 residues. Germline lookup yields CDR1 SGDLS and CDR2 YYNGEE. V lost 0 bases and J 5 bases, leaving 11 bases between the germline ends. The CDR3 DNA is TGTGCCAGCAGCGTAGGGGGCGGGGTGACCGGGGAGCTGTTTTTT. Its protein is CASSVGGGVTGELFF.

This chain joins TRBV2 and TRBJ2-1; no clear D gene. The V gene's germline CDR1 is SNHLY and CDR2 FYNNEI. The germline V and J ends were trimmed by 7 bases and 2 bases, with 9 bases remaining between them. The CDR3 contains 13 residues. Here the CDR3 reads CASNPGTYNEQFF. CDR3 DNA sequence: TGTGCCAGCAATCCAGGAACCTACAATGAGCAGTTCTTC.

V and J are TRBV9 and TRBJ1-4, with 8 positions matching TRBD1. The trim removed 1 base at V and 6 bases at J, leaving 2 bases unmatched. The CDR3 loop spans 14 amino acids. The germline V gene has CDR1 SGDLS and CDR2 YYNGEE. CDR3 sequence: CASSVSGGYEKLFF. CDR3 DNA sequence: TGTGCCAGCAGCGTATCAGGGGGCTATGAAAAACTGTTTTTT.

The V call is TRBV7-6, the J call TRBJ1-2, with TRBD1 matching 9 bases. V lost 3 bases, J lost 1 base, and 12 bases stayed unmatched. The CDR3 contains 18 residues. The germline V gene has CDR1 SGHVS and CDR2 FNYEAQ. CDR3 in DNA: TGTGCCAGCAGCTTGTGCCGGGACAGGGACCTTAATAACTATGGCTACACCTTC. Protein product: CASSLCRDRDLNNYGYTF.

The CDR3 here is CASSQTFRAELQETQYF. The CDR3 DNA follows: TGCGCCAGCAGCCAAACCTTCAGGGCCGAGTTACAAGAGACCCAGTACTTC. The rearrangement links TRBV4-3 to TRBJ2-5; the D gene is possibly TRBD1 (5 bases). Deletions cut 2 bases from V and 2 bases from J, with 18 bases between. CDR1 is LGHNA, CDR2 YSLEER, per germline. This CDR3 is built from 17 residues.

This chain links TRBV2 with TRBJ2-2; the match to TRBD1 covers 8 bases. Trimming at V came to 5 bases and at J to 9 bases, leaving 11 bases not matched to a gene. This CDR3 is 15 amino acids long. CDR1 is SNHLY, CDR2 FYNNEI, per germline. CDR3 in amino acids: CASSRRTGSNRELFF. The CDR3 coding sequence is TGTGCCAGCAGTCGCCGGACAGGGTCGAACAGGGAGCTGTTTTTT.

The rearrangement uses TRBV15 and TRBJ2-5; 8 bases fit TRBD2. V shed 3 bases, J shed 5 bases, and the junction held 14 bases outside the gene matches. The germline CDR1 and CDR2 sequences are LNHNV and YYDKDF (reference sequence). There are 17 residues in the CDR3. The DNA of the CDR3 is TGTGCCACCAGCAGCACCGTCGGGAGGGCCAAGTGGGAGACCCAGTACTTC. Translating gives CATSSTVGRAKWETQYF.

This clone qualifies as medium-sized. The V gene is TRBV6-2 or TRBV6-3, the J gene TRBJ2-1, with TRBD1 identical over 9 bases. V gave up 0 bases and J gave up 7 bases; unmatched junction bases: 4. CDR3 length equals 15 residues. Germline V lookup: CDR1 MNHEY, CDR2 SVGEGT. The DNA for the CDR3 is TGTGCCAGCAGTTACTCGGGGGACAGGGTTAATGAGCAGTTCTTC. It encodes CASSYSGDRVNEQFF.